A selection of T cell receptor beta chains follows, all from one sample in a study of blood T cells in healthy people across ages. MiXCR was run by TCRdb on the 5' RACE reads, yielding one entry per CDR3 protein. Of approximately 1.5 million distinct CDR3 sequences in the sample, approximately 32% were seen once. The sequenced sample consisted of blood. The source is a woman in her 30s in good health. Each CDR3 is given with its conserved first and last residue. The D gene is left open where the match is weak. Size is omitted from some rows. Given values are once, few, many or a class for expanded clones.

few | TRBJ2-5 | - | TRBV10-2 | CASSESNRETQYF | TGCGCCAGCAGTGAGAGTAACCGGGAGACCCAGTACTTC
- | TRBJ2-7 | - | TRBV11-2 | CALRGAGFNYEQYF | TGTGCCCTCCGAGGTGCAGGCTTCAACTACGAGCAGTACTTC
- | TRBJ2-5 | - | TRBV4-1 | CASSQDSGIRGQYF | TGCGCCAGCAGCCAAGATTCGGGGATACGCGGGCAGTACTTC
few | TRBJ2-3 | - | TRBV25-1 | CASSEPQATDTQYF | TGTGCCAGCAGTGAACCCCAGGCTACAGATACGCAGTATTTT
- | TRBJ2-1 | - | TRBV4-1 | CASSQLQGLYNEQFF | TGCGCCAGCAGCCAGCTCCAGGGACTGTACAATGAGCAGTTCTTC
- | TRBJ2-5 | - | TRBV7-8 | CASSLGQSSQETQYF | TGTGCCAGCAGCTTAGGACAGTCTTCACAAGAGACCCAGTACTTC
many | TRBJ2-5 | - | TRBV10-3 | CAISSEGERQTQYF | TGTGCCATCAGTTCTGAGGGGGAGAGACAGACCCAGTACTTC
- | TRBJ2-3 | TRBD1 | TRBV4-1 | CASSQAGQVITDTQYF | TGCGCCAGCAGCCAAGCTGGACAGGTCATCACAGATACGCAGTATTTT
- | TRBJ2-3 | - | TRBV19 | CASSGHGDLTDTQYF | TGTGCCAGTAGTGGACACGGGGACCTCACAGATACGCAGTATTTT
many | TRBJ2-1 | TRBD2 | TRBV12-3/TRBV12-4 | CASSSLADYNEQFF | TGTGCCAGCAGTTCGCTAGCGGACTACAATGAGCAGTTCTTC
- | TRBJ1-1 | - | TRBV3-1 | CVSSQDTRVAFF | TGTGTCAGCAGCCAAGATACAAGAGTAGCTTTCTTT
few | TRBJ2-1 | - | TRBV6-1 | CASVEGTSYNEQFF | TGTGCCAGTGTAGAGGGAACCTCCTACAATGAGCAGTTCTTC
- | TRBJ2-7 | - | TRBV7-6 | CASSLLWGSSYEQYF | TGTGCCAGCAGCTTACTGTGGGGTTCGAGCTACGAGCAGTACTTC
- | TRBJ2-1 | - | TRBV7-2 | CASSPVSSGSNEQFF | TGTGCCAGCAGTCCAGTTAGTTCAGGGTCCAATGAGCAGTTCTTC
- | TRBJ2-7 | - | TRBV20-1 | CSVTWGAGREQYF | TGCAGTGTTACGTGGGGGGCGGGTCGGGAGCAGTACTTC
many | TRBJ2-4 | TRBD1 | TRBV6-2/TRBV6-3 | CASTETGEQAKNIQYF | TGTGCCAGCACCGAGACAGGGGAGCAAGCCAAAAACATTCAGTACTTC
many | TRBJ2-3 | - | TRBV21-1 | CASSMDRGTDTQYF | TGTGCCAGCAGTATGGACAGGGGAACAGATACGCAGTATTTT
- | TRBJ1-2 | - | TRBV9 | CASSPSVRDNYGYTF | TGTGCCAGCAGCCCCAGTGTGCGGGACAACTATGGCTACACCTTC
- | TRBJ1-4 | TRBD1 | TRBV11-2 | CVSSNRGVIAEKLFF | TGTGTCAGCAGCAACAGGGGTGTGATAGCTGAAAAACTGTTTTTT
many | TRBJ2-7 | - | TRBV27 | CASSSGPNYEQYF | TGTGCCAGCAGTTCGGGACCGAACTACGAGCAGTACTTC
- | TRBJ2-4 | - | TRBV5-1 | CASSLGAVRVEELYF | TGCGCCAGCAGCTTGGGAGCCGTCAGGGTAGAAGAGCTGTACTTC
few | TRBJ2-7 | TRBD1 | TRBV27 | CASSATPGTVPSYEQYF | TGTGCCAGCAGTGCTACCCCCGGGACAGTACCATCCTACGAGCAGTACTTC
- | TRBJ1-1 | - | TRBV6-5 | CASSYGGFEAFF | TGTGCCAGCAGTTACGGAGGATTTGAAGCTTTCTTT
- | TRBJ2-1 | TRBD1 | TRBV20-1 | CSAILRGNEQFF | TGCAGTGCGATCCTCAGGGGGAATGAGCAGTTCTTC
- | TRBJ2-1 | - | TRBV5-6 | CASSLEDRYYNEQFF | TGTGCCAGCAGCTTGGAGGACAGATACTACAATGAGCAGTTCTTC
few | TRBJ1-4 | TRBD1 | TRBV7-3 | CASSSRDRGGPNEKLFF | TGTGCCAGCAGCTCGCGGGACAGGGGAGGGCCTAATGAAAAACTGTTTTTT
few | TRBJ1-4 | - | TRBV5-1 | CASSPMLQGANEKLFF | TGCGCCAGCAGCCCGATGTTGCAGGGCGCTAATGAAAAACTGTTTTTT
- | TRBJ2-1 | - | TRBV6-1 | CASSVGAPNNEQFF | TGTGCCAGCAGTGTAGGTGCCCCCAACAATGAGCAGTTCTTC